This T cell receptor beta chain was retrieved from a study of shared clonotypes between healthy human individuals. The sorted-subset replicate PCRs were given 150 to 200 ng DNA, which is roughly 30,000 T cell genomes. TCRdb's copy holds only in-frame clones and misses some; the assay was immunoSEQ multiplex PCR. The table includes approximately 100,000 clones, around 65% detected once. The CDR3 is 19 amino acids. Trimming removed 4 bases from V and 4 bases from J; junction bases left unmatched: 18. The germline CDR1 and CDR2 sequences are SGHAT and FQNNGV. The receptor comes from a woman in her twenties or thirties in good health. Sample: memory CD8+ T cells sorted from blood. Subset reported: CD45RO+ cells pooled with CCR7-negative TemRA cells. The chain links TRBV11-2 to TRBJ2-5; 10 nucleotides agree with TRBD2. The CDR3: CASSSQPVALAGDPETQYF. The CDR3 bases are TGTGCCAGCAGCTCGCAGCCCGTGGCCCTAGCGGGAGATCCAGAGACCCAGTACTTC.